The present T cell receptor (beta chain) was sequenced within a study of blood T cell repertoires in COVID-19. Study-wide background: The United States, Italy and Spain were the sources of the acute and convalescent COVID-19 samples. In each case, the material was cDNA or gDNA derived from T cells, B-cell-depleted T cells, or PBMCs.

Per the original data handling: Amplifying reference gene primers gave estimates of nucleated cell counts. Profiling relied on immunoSEQ multiplex PCR, and the TCRdb table lists in-frame clones only, not all of them. Clone size and V and J calls were adopted from that table, with D and trimming inferred from the DNA. The sample carries tens of thousands of clones, almost 90% recorded once. CDR1 and CDR2 from the germline V gene are SGHTA and FQGNSA. Trimming took off 4 bases at V and 4 bases at J, with 16 bases between the two ends. The CDR3 runs 15 residues. The receptor comes from a woman over 75 with acute or convalescent COVID-19. Sequences were obtained from peripheral blood. The chain carries TRBV7-2 and TRBJ1-2; a weak D match, TRBD1 (6 bases). This CDR3 is CASSSGTSSFYGYTF. CDR3 bases: TGTGCCAGCAGCTCGGGGACAAGTTCCTTCTATGGCTACACCTTC.